The next 17 T cell receptor beta chains were all read from a single sample in a study of Ad26.COV2.S vaccination and SARS-CoV-2 variants. Profiled with immunoSEQ multiplex PCR; TCRdb holds only in-frame clones, not every one. The sample lists about 350,000 clones, about 90% seen once, with under 4% in the top ten. The sequencing used peripheral blood, collected after recovery from COVID-19. Receptor source: a human donor who had recovered from COVID-19.

The chain has TRBV10-3 and TRBJ1-6; D is unresolved. Per germline, CDR1 ENHRY and CDR2 SYGVKD. CDR3 length: 14 amino acids. V was trimmed by 1 base and J by 10 bases, leaving 11 bases between them. The CDR3 sequence: CAISELKFGSPLHF. The CDR3 DNA reads as TGTGCCATCAGTGAGTTGAAGTTCGGATCACCCCTCCACTTT.

The rearrangement uses TRBV3-1 (or the pseudogene TRBV3-2) and TRBJ1-2, with 7 nucleotides matching TRBD1. The V gene end was trimmed by 5 bases and the J gene end by 3 bases; junction bases not matched to a gene: 9. The CDR3 has 15 amino acids. Germline lookup yields CDR1 LGHDT and CDR2 YNNKEL (reference sequence). The CDR3 is CASSFRQGQDYGYTF. In nucleotides, the CDR3 is TGTGCCAGCAGCTTTAGACAGGGTCAGGACTATGGCTACACCTTC.

This chain uses TRBV7-2 with TRBJ1-6; maybe TRBD1 (5 bases). With 2 bases removed from V and 8 bases from J, the gap between germline ends came to 13 bases. The CDR3 contains 15 residues. Germline loops: CDR1 SGHTA, CDR2 FQGNSA. CDR3 sequence: CASSLSKEGHSPLHF. Here the CDR3 DNA reads TGTGCCAGCAGCTTATCGAAGGAGGGGCATTCACCCCTCCACTTT.

This chain links TRBV2 with TRBJ1-1; 11 positions agree with TRBD1. The germline gives CDR1 SNHLY, CDR2 FYNNEI. The CDR3 has 17 residues. J gave up 1 base and V 4 bases, and 8 bases lay outside the gene matches. The CDR3 is CASSAARTGGGNTEAFF. The CDR3 bases are TGTGCCAGCAGTGCGGCCCGGACAGGGGGCGGGAACACTGAAGCTTTCTTT.

This clone was observed many times. The chain uses TRBV4-1 and TRBJ1-1; D remains ambiguous. Trimming took 1 base from V and 5 from J, leaving 14 bases between them. CDR3 length: 15 amino acids. CDR1 MGHRA and CDR2 YSYEKL come from the germline V gene. CDR3 sequence reads: CASSQGAAGRTEAFF. The CDR3, as DNA: TGCGCCAGCAGCCAAGGGGCCGCGGGTAGGACTGAAGCTTTCTTT.

This chain uses TRBV25-1 with TRBJ2-1; 10 bases align to TRBD1. The CDR3 covers 15 residues. The germline CDR1 and CDR2 sequences are MGHDK and SYGVNS. V lost 6 bases to trimming and J lost 6 bases; unmatched junction nucleotides: 8. DNA of the CDR3: TGTGCCAGCAGGGGGTTAGGGGACAGGGGCAATGAGCAGTTCTTC. This gives the protein CASRGLGDRGNEQFF.

This clone was observed a single time. This chain connects TRBV9 to TRBJ1-2, with D maybe TRBD1 (5 bases). Trimming removed 0 bases from V and 4 bases from J, with 19 bases in between. The CDR3 is 17 residues long. Looked up from germline, CDR1 is SGDLS and CDR2 is YYNGEE. CDR3 residues: CASSVANERGAPYGYTF. The CDR3, as DNA: TGTGCCAGCAGCGTAGCTAATGAGCGCGGGGCGCCCTATGGCTACACCTTC.

The chain carries TRBV12-3 or TRBV12-4 and TRBJ1-5; no definite D call. The length of the CDR3 is 13 residues. V lost 3 bases, J lost 7 bases, and 10 bases lay in between. This chain's CDR3 is CASSFSESQPQHF. As DNA, the CDR3 is TGTGCCAGCAGTTTTTCAGAATCGCAGCCCCAGCATTTT.

J is TRBJ1-2 and V is TRBV6-5; 11 bases line up with TRBD1. Per the germline V gene, CDR1 is MNHEY and CDR2 is SVGAGI. J lost 8 bases, V lost 4 bases, and 9 bases had no gene match. The CDR3 totals 15 residues. The CDR3 DNA is TGTGCCAGCAGTTGGACAGGGGGCCCCGGTCTAGGCTACACCTTC. Translating gives CASSWTGGPGLGYTF.

The chain links TRBV7-2 to TRBJ2-3, with 16 bases lining up with TRBD2. Germline CDR1 reads SGHTA; CDR2 reads FQGNSA. The V and J ends lost 5 bases and 7 bases, in that order; junction bases with no gene match: 9. CDR3 length: 17 residues. The CDR3 nucleotides read TGTGCCAGCAGCCCAGGGACTAGCGGGGGGGTGATGAATACGCAGTATTTT. It specifies CASSPGTSGGVMNTQYF.

The chain carries TRBV7-8 and TRBJ2-3; no definite D call. The CDR3 extends over 16 amino acids. Trimming left V 1 base short and J 3 bases short, with 14 bases between. In germline, CDR1 is SGHVS, CDR2 FQNEAQ. The CDR3 coding sequence is TGTGCCAGCAGCTTAGAAGGCGGCCTGGGGACAGATACGCAGTATTTT. Its translation: CASSLEGGLGTDTQYF.

The chain uses TRBV20-1 and TRBJ2-7, with D possibly being TRBD1 (6 bases). CDR1 is DFQATT, CDR2 SNEGSKA, per germline (reference sequence). Trimming left V 3 bases short and J 0 bases short, with 12 bases between. This CDR3 region has 14 residues. CDR3: CSASRTANSYEQYF. CDR3 nucleotide sequence: TGCAGTGCTAGTAGGACAGCCAACTCCTACGAGCAGTACTTC.

This chain links TRBV13 with TRBJ2-5; 12 nucleotides align to TRBD2. Germline CDR1 is PRHDT and CDR2 is FYEKMQ (reference sequence). This CDR3 contains 15 residues. Trimming removed 5 bases from V and 3 bases from J; junction bases left unmatched: 4. The CDR3 nucleotides are TGTGCCAGCAGCGAAAGGACTAGCGGGGAAGAGACCCAGTACTTC. Its translation is CASSERTSGEETQYF.

This chain joins TRBV9 and TRBJ1-1; 9 bases map to TRBD1. V trimming: 3 bases; J trimming: 3 bases; junction bases outside the gene matches: 3. Germline CDR1 is SGDLS and CDR2 is YYNGEE. This CDR3 spans 14 amino acids. CDR3 residues: CASSARTGDTEAFF. The CDR3 DNA follows: TGTGCCAGCAGCGCTCGGACAGGGGACACTGAAGCTTTCTTT.

CDR3 sequence: CASSEGEFYGYTF. In DNA, the CDR3 is TGTGCCAGCAGTGAAGGGGAATTCTATGGCTACACCTTC. The chain joins TRBV2 to TRBJ1-2, with D unclear. Per the germline V gene, CDR1 is SNHLY and CDR2 is FYNNEI. The ends were cut back, 1 base at V and 4 bases at J, with 7 bases in the middle. The CDR3 runs 13 residues.

The count of this clone is one. The chain has TRBV19 and TRBJ2-2; 13 bases align to TRBD2. The CDR3 runs 16 residues. V gave up 6 bases and J gave up 11 bases; unmatched junction bases: 12. Germline CDR1 and CDR2: LNHDA and SQIVND (reference sequence). The CDR3 bases are TGTGCCAGTAGGACGACACCCACTAGCGGGGGGGCCGAGCTGTTTTTT. This codes for CASRTTPTSGGAELFF. The entire variable domain, with the rest obtained from reference TRBV19 and TRBJ2-2, is as follows: DGGITQSPKYLFRKEGQNVTLSCEQNLNHDAMYWYRQDPGQGLRLIYYSQIVNDFQKGDIAEGYSVSREKKESFPLTVTSAQKNPTAFYLCASRTTPTSGGAELFFGEGSRLTVL.

This clone was seen only once. The rearrangement links TRBV5-6 to TRBJ2-3, with D maybe TRBD1 (5 bases). V lost 0 bases and J lost 1, with 9 bases in between. The germline V gene has CDR1 SGHDT and CDR2 YYEEEE. The CDR3 is 15 amino acids. The CDR3 DNA reads as TGTGCCAGCAGCTTGGAGGGGTGGGGCACAGATACGCAGTATTTT. Its protein product is CASSLEGWGTDTQYF.